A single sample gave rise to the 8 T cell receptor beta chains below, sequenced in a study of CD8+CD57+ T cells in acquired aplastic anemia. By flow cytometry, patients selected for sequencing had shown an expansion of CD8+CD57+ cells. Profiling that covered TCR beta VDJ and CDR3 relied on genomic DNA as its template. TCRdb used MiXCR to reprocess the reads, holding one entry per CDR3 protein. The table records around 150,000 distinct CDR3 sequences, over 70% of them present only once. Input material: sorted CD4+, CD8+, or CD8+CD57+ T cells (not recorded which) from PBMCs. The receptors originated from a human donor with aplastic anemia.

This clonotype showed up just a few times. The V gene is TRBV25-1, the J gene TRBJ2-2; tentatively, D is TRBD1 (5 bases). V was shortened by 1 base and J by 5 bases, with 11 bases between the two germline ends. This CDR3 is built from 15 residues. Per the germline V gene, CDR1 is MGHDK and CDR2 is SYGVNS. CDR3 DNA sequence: TGTGCCAGCAGTGAATTATTTCAGGGAACCGGGGAGCTGTTTTTT. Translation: CASSELFQGTGELFF.

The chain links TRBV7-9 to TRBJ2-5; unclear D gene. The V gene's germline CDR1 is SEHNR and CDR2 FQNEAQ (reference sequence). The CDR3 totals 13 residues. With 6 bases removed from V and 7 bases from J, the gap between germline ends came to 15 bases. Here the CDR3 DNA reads TGTGCCAGCAGTTACAAGGCTTGGGGGACCCAGTACTTC. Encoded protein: CASSYKAWGTQYF.

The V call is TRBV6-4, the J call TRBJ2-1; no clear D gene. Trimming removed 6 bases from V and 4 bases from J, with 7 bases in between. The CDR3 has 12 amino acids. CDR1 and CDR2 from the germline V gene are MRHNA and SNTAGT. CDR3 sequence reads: CASRDLYNEQFF. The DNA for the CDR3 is TGTGCCAGCAGGGACCTGTACAATGAGCAGTTCTTC.

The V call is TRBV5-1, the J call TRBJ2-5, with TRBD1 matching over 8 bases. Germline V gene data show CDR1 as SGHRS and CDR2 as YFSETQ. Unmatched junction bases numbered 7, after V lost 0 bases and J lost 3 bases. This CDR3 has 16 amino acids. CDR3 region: CASSLVGQGAEETQYF. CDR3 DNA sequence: TGCGCCAGCAGCTTGGTCGGCCAGGGGGCGGAAGAGACCCAGTACTTC.

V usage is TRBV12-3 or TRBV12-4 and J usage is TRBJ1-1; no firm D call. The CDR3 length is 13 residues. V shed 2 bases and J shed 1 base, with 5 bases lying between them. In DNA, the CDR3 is TGTGCCAGCAGTTTAAAGGAGAACACTGAAGCTTTCTTT. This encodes CASSLKENTEAFF.

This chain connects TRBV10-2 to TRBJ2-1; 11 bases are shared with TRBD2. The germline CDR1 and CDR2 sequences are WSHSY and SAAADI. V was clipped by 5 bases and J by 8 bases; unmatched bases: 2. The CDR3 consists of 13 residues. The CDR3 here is CASSRSGRDEQFF. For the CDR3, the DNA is TGCGCCAGCAGTCGTAGCGGGAGGGATGAGCAGTTCTTC.

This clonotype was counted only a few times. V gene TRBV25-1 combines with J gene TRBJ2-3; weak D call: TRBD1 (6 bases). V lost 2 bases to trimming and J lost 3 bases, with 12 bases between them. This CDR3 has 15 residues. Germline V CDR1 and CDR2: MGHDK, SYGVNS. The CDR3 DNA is TGTGCCAGCAGTGAACGCCGAGGGGGAACAGATACGCAGTATTTT. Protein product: CASSERRGGTDTQYF.

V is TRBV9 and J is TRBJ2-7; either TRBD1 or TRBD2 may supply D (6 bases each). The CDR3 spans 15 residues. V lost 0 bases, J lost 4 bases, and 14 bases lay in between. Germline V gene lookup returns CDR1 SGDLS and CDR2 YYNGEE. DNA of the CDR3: TGTGCCAGCAGCGTAGGGGGGGCAACTATTTACGAGCAGTACTTC. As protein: CASSVGGATIYEQYF.